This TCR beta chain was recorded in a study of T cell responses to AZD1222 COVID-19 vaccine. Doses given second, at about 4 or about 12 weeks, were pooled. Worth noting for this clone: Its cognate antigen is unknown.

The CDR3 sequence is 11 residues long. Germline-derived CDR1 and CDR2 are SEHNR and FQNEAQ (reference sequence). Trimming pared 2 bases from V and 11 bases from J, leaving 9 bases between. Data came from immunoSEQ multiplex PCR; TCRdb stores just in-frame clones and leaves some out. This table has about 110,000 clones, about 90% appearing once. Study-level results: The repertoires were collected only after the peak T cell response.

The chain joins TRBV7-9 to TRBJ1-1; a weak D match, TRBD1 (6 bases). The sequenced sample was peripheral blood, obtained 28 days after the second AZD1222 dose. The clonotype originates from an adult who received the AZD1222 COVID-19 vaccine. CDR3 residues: CASSLLGGAFF. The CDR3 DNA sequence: TGTGCCAGCAGCTTACTGGGGGGCGCTTTCTTT.